This TCR beta chain was captured in a study of blood T cells in healthy people across ages. V lost 4 bases, J lost 15 bases, and 9 bases stayed unmatched. The CDR3 is 12 amino acids. The germline CDR1 and CDR2 sequences are SQVTM and ANQGSEA. It was with a sample-barcoded 5' primer and a J-beta primer mix that a second PCR of about 7 to 12 cycles was run. TCRdb fed the 5' RACE reads into MiXCR, producing one record per CDR3 protein. Of about 930,000 distinct CDR3 sequences detected, 25% to 35% appear once; the ten largest clones hold roughly a tenth. The same data also contributed to another study, on T cells of mothers and their children.

The chain is built from TRBV29-1 and TRBJ2-1; 10 bases map to TRBD2. The source of this sequence is a woman between 40 and 55 years old in good health. Sequenced input: blood. CDR3 amino acids: CSVGASGSTGFF. The CDR3 region has the DNA TGCAGCGTTGGGGCTAGCGGGAGTACCGGGTTCTTC.